What follows are 32 T cell receptor beta chains derived from one specimen sequenced in a study of T cell responses to AZD1222 COVID-19 vaccine. The method was immunoSEQ multiplex PCR; TCRdb's version includes in-frame clones alone and lacks a portion of them. Seen here are around 100,000 clones, over 75% observed once, and the top ten hold 4% to 5%. Material: peripheral blood, obtained on day 0 of MenACWY control vaccination. The receptors were gathered from an adult in good health.

About this clone: At one of its ends the junction is not consistent with the germline gene, which may arise from a read error. This chain connects TRBV7-2 to TRBJ1-3, with D perhaps TRBD1 (6 bases). CDR3 length: 15 amino acids. Per germline, CDR1 SGHTA and CDR2 FQGNSA. CDR3 protein: CASRLEQGYGNTIYF. For the CDR3, the DNA is TGTGCCAGCAGATTAGAACAGGGCTATGGAAACACCATATATTTT.

The chain employs TRBV7-2 and TRBJ2-3, with 9 bases identical to TRBD2. Trimming removed 5 bases from V and 4 bases from J; junction bases left unmatched: 13. The CDR3 consists of 17 residues. Germline V gene sequence: CDR1 SGHTA, CDR2 FQGNSA. This chain's CDR3 is CASSPGLAWSYADTQYF. CDR3 sequence (DNA): TGTGCCAGCAGCCCCGGACTAGCGTGGTCCTACGCAGATACGCAGTATTTT.

The rearrangement uses TRBV7-2 and TRBJ2-5; 11 bases agree with TRBD2. V lost 8 bases to trimming and J lost 1 base; unmatched junction nucleotides: 3. CDR3 length equals 14 residues. Germline assignment: CDR1 SGHTA and CDR2 FQGNSA. The CDR3 nucleotides are TGTGCCAGCCAAACTAGCGGGGGCCAAGAGACCCAGTACTTC. Its translation: CASQTSGGQETQYF.

This clone was recorded a few times. V and J are TRBV5-1 and TRBJ1-5; a weak D match, TRBD1 (6 bases). The V gene's germline CDR1 is SGHRS and CDR2 YFSETQ. This CDR3 comprises 14 residues. V was cut by 3 bases and J by 7 bases, with 14 bases left in between. In DNA, the CDR3 is TGCGCCAGCAGCTCAGGGGAAGGGATCCAGCCCCAGCATTTT. Its translation: CASSSGEGIQPQHF. The entire variable domain, with the rest obtained from reference TRBV5-1 and TRBJ1-5, is as follows: KAGVTQTPRYLIKTRGQQVTLSCSPISGHRSVSWYQQTPGQGLQFLFEYFSETQRNKGNFPGRFSGRQFSNSRSEMNVSTLELGDSALYLCASSSGEGIQPQHFGDGTRLSIL.

The chain carries TRBV7-6 and TRBJ2-7; 7 bases are a match to TRBD2. The germline CDR1 and CDR2 sequences are SGHVS and FNYEAQ. J lost 6 bases, V lost 2 bases, and 4 bases had no gene match. The CDR3 totals 13 residues. CDR3 loop: CASSLTGGAEQYF. In DNA form, the CDR3 reads TGTGCCAGCAGCTTAACGGGGGGTGCCGAGCAGTACTTC.

J is TRBJ2-1 and V is TRBV11-2, with 8 positions matching TRBD1. The junction had 3 bases not matched to a gene; V was cut back by 4 bases and J by 1 base. The germline CDR1 and CDR2 sequences are SGHAT and FQNNGV. This CDR3 contains 15 residues. CDR3 sequence reads: CASSSGQGSYNEQFF. The CDR3 nucleotides are TGTGCCAGCAGCTCCGGACAGGGTTCCTACAATGAGCAGTTCTTC.

CDR3 protein: CASSPLAGASYEQYF. CDR3 nucleotide sequence: TGTGCCAGCAGTCCTCTAGCGGGGGCCTCCTACGAGCAGTACTTC. This chain links TRBV7-6 with TRBJ2-7; 10 bases line up with TRBD2. The CDR3 spans 15 residues. Trimming cost V 6 bases and J 0 bases; bases outside gene matches: 5. The V gene's germline CDR1 is SGHVS and CDR2 FNYEAQ.

The sample holds a few counts of this clone. The rearrangement uses TRBV24-1 and TRBJ2-1; D assignment may be TRBD1 or TRBD2 (5 bases each). The CDR3 length is 15 residues. Per germline, CDR1 KGHDR and CDR2 SFDVKD. Trimming removed 7 bases at V and 7 bases at J, with 19 bases between. CDR3 in DNA: TGTGCCACCAGGTCCCGTAGGGCCAGGGAGAATGAGCAGTTCTTC. Protein product: CATRSRRARENEQFF.

The chain links TRBV5-1 to TRBJ1-1; D is possibly TRBD1 (6 bases). Deletions cut 4 bases from V and 7 bases from J, with 17 bases between. The CDR3 extends over 14 amino acids. Germline loops: CDR1 SGHRS, CDR2 YFSETQ. CDR3 in DNA: TGCGCCAGCAGCCTGCCCGGACAGCAAAATGAAGCTTTCTTT. This translates into CASSLPGQQNEAFF.

The chain uses TRBV10-3 and TRBJ1-1, with D possibly TRBD1 on 5 matching bases. The CDR3 is made up of 13 amino acids. V gave up 6 bases and J gave up 1 base, with 9 bases separating them. Germline V gives CDR1 ENHRY, CDR2 SYGVKD. This CDR3 is CAIRETANTEAFF. CDR3 DNA: TGTGCCATCAGGGAGACAGCGAACACTGAAGCTTTCTTT.

The chain carries TRBV20-1 and TRBJ2-7; no definite D call. The CDR3 totals 10 residues. Germline lookup yields CDR1 DFQATT and CDR2 SNEGSKA (reference sequence). V was trimmed by 5 bases and J by 1 base, leaving 3 bases between them. The DNA for the CDR3 is TGCAGTGCTCGGTCCTACGAGCAGTACTTC. Translated: CSARSYEQYF.

The chain recombines TRBV9 with TRBJ2-2; tentatively, D is TRBD1 (6 bases). This CDR3 spans 14 amino acids. Trimming left V 7 bases short and J 4 bases short, with 14 bases between. Germline assignment: CDR1 SGDLS and CDR2 YYNGEE. DNA of the CDR3: TGTGCCAGCGGGGGCAGTAGTCTCACCGGGGAGCTGTTTTTT. It specifies CASGGSSLTGELFF.

This rearrangement joins TRBV6-5 to TRBJ1-6; D is uncertain. The CDR3 consists of 13 residues. With 5 bases removed from V and 14 bases from J, the gap between germline ends came to 16 bases. CDR1 and CDR2 (germline): MNHEY, SVGAGI. CDR3 nucleotide sequence: TGTGCCAGCAGTCCCGGGCTCGCACTTTCCCTCCACTTT. This sequence encodes CASSPGLALSLHF.

This chain links TRBV28 with TRBJ1-6; D unresolved. This CDR3 is 16 amino acids long. The V gene lost 4 bases and the J gene lost 0 bases, with 10 bases spanning the gap. Germline CDR1 and CDR2: MDHEN and SYDVKM. The CDR3 loop reads CASSSVPSSYNSPLHF. DNA for the CDR3: TGTGCCAGCAGTTCGGTCCCGAGCTCCTATAATTCACCCCTCCACTTT.

The chain carries TRBV2 and TRBJ1-2, with 9 bases that match TRBD1. Germline V gene data show CDR1 as SNHLY and CDR2 as FYNNEI. The CDR3 is 13 amino acids. Germline trimming cut 7 bases from V and 7 bases from J; bases unmatched to any gene: 7. The CDR3 loop reads CASMGQGTAGYTF. CDR3 in DNA: TGTGCCAGCATGGGACAGGGAACGGCTGGCTACACCTTC.

The genes are TRBV5-1 and TRBJ1-5; D gene unclear. Trimming took 0 bases from V and 1 from J, leaving 8 bases between them. Germline assignment: CDR1 SGHRS and CDR2 YFSETQ. The CDR3 runs to 15 residues. The CDR3 reads CASSLDGSSNQPQHF. The CDR3 coding sequence is TGCGCCAGCAGCTTGGATGGCAGCAGCAATCAGCCCCAGCATTTT.

This chain uses TRBV20-1 with TRBJ2-7; D is unresolved. CDR3 size: 11 residues. CDR1 and CDR2 from the germline V gene are DFQATT and SNEGSKA (reference sequence). Trimming shortened V by 5 bases and J by 4 bases, and 9 bases separated the two germline ends. CDR3 in amino acids: CSAQRAYEQYF. CDR3 in DNA: TGCAGTGCTCAAAGGGCTTACGAGCAGTACTTC.

The V gene is TRBV3-1 (or the pseudogene TRBV3-2), the J gene TRBJ1-2, with D unresolved. The germline V and J ends were trimmed by 1 base and 0 bases, with 0 bases remaining between them. This CDR3 has 12 residues. In germline, CDR1 is LGHDT, CDR2 YNNKEL (reference sequence). The CDR3 DNA sequence: TGTGCCAGCAGCCAAGCTAACTATGGCTACACCTTC. The encoded protein is CASSQANYGYTF.

The CDR3 nucleotides are TGTGCCAGCAGAGCGGGAGATTGGACCGGGGAGCTGTTTTTT. Amino acid sequence: CASRAGDWTGELFF. The chain recombines TRBV27 with TRBJ2-2; 8 nucleotides line up with TRBD2. The CDR3 totals 14 residues. V was clipped by 6 bases and J by 5 bases; unmatched bases: 5. Germline V gene sequence: CDR1 MNHEY, CDR2 SMNVEV (reference sequence).

The V and J genes are TRBV30 and TRBJ1-2, with D uncertain. Trimming cost V 3 bases and J 0 bases, with 8 bases left between them. The CDR3 spans 13 residues. Germline V lookup: CDR1 GTSNPN, CDR2 SVGIG (reference sequence). The CDR3 coding sequence is TGTGCCTGGAGCTTGGGGACTAACTATGGCTACACCTTC. Its protein product is CAWSLGTNYGYTF.

The chain employs TRBV7-9 and TRBJ2-2, with 9 bases lining up with TRBD1. Germline V gene lookup returns CDR1 SEHNR and CDR2 FQNEAQ (reference sequence). This CDR3 has 15 residues. The junction had 4 bases not matched to a gene; V was cut back by 5 bases and J by 3 bases. CDR3 sequence: CASSRTGGDTGELFF. The DNA for the CDR3 is TGTGCCAGCAGCCGAACAGGGGGCGACACCGGGGAGCTGTTTTTT.

The gene calls are TRBV7-3 and TRBJ1-1, with D possibly TRBD1 on 5 matching bases. Trimming took 5 bases from V and 1 from J, leaving 17 bases between them. The CDR3 spans 16 residues. CDR1 SGHTA and CDR2 FQGTGA come from the germline V gene. As DNA, the CDR3 is TGTGCCAGCAGCCCCCGGGGCGGGGGAGGGAACACTGAAGCTTTCTTT. This gives the protein CASSPRGGGGNTEAFF.

The chain is built from TRBV11-2 and TRBJ1-2; the match to TRBD1 covers 8 bases. The junction had 6 bases not matched to a gene; V was cut back by 3 bases and J by 6 bases. Germline-derived CDR1 and CDR2 are SGHAT and FQNNGV. This CDR3 is built from 14 residues. In DNA, the CDR3 is TGTGCCAGCAGCTTGTCACAGGGGGAGGATGGCTACACCTTC. Protein product: CASSLSQGEDGYTF.

The chain recombines TRBV19 with TRBJ2-7; D assignment may be TRBD1 or TRBD2 (6 bases each). Germline V gene data show CDR1 as LNHDA and CDR2 as SQIVND (reference sequence). Trimming removed 4 bases at V and 4 bases at J, with 23 bases between. This CDR3 contains 17 residues. CDR3 in DNA: TGTGCCAGTAGTAGTGGAGGGGACCAGGGGAATATTTACGAGCAGTACTTC. Amino acids: CASSSGGDQGNIYEQYF.

This clone has a single count. The rearrangement joins TRBV24-1 to TRBJ2-7; 9 nucleotides match TRBD1. Per germline, CDR1 KGHDR and CDR2 SFDVKD. The trim removed 9 bases at V and 4 bases at J, leaving 3 bases unmatched. The CDR3 covers 12 residues. The CDR3, as DNA: TGTGCCACCTCGGGACAGGGTTACGAGCAGTACTTC. This codes for CATSGQGYEQYF.

The V call is TRBV5-5, the J call TRBJ1-5; 7 bases fit TRBD1. Germline CDR1 SGHKS, CDR2 YYEKEE (reference sequence). The CDR3 contains 14 residues. V dropped 3 bases and J dropped 7; count of bases not matched to a gene: 7. The CDR3 DNA follows: TGTGCCAGCAGCTACCCCGGGACAGAACAGCCCCAGCATTTT. This translates into CASSYPGTEQPQHF.

This chain joins TRBV5-1 and TRBJ2-7, with TRBD1 matching 10 bases. The CDR3 is 16 residues long. J lost 3 bases, V lost 5 bases, and 11 bases had no gene match. Germline values: CDR1 SGHRS, CDR2 YFSETQ. CDR3 bases: TGCGCCAGCAGTGAGGGCGGGACAGGGGATTTCTACGAGCAGTACTTC. Its protein product is CASSEGGTGDFYEQYF. The variable domain in full, completed from reference TRBV5-1 and TRBJ2-7, reads KAGVTQTPRYLIKTRGQQVTLSCSPISGHRSVSWYQQTPGQGLQFLFEYFSETQRNKGNFPGRFSGRQFSNSRSEMNVSTLELGDSALYLCASSEGGTGDFYEQYFGPGTRLTVT.

V usage is TRBV24-1 and J usage is TRBJ2-3; D is unresolved. Germline CDR1 reads KGHDR; CDR2 reads SFDVKD. This CDR3 region has 13 residues. V lost 4 bases to trimming and J lost 2 bases, with 6 bases between them. The CDR3 nucleotides read TGTGCCACCAGTGACCTGTTCACAGATACGCAGTATTTT. This translates into CATSDLFTDTQYF.

V and J are TRBV20-1 and TRBJ1-2; 7 bases line up with TRBD1. V shed 3 bases, J shed 4 bases, and the junction held 8 bases outside the gene matches. The germline CDR1 and CDR2 sequences are DFQATT and SNEGSKA (reference sequence). The CDR3 has 14 residues. The CDR3: CSASGQGEGYGYTF. In DNA, the CDR3 is TGCAGTGCTAGTGGTCAGGGGGAGGGCTATGGCTACACCTTC.

The rearrangement joins TRBV6-1 to TRBJ2-1; 7 bases match TRBD2. CDR1 is MNHNS, CDR2 SASEGT, per germline. The CDR3 covers 16 residues. V shed 3 bases and J 0 bases; nucleotides not matched to a gene: 5. CDR3 nucleotide sequence: TGTGCCAGCAGTGACAGCGGGGCCTTCTCCTACAATGAGCAGTTCTTC. It yields the protein CASSDSGAFSYNEQFF.

V and J are TRBV30 and TRBJ1-6, with 7 positions matching TRBD1. The CDR3 totals 14 residues. The V gene end was trimmed by 2 bases and the J gene end by 7 bases; junction bases not matched to a gene: 5. CDR1 and CDR2 (germline): GTSNPN, SVGIG (reference sequence). CDR3 in amino acids: CAWSPGQPNSPLHF. The CDR3 coding sequence is TGTGCCTGGAGTCCGGGACAGCCCAATTCACCCCTCCACTTT.

This chain links TRBV28 with TRBJ1-5; D not certain. The germline gives CDR1 MDHEN, CDR2 SYDVKM. The CDR3 covers 12 residues. Trimming stripped 3 bases from V and 7 bases from J, with 7 bases between. The CDR3 nucleotides are TGTGCCAGCAGTTTGGGCGCGCAGCCCCAGCATTTT. Residues: CASSLGAQPQHF.